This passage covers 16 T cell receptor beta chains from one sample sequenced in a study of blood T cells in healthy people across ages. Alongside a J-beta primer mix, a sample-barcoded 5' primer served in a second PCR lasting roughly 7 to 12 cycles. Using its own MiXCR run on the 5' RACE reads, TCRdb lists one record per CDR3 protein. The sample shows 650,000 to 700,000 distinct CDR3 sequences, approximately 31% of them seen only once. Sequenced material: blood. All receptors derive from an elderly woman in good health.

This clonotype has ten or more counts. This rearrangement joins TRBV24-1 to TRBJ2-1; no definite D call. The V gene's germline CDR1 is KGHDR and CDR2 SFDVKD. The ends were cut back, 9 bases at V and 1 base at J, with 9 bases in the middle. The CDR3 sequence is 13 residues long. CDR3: CATGVRSYNEQFF. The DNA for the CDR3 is TGTGCCACCGGAGTCCGTTCCTACAATGAGCAGTTCTTC.

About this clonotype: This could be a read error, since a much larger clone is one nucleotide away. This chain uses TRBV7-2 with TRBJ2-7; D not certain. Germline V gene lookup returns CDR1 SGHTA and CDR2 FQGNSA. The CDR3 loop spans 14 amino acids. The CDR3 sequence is CASSLDMGGYEQHF. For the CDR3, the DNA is TGTGCCAGCAGCTTAGATATGGGCGGATACGAGCAGCACTTC.

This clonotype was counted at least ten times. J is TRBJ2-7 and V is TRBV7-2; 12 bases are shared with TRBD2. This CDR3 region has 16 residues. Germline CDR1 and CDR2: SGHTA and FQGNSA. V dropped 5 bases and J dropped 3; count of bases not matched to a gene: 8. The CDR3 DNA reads TGTGCCAGCAGCGCGCGACTAGCGGGGGCACTCTACGAGCAGTACTTC. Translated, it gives CASSARLAGALYEQYF.

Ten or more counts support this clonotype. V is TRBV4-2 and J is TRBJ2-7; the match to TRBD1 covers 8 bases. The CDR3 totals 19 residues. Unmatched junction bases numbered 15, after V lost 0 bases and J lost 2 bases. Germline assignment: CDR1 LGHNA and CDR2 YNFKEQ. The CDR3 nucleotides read TGTGCCAGCAGCCAAGATGCCAGGGGGCGGATTAACCTTGCCTACGAGCAGTACTTC. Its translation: CASSQDARGRINLAYEQYF.

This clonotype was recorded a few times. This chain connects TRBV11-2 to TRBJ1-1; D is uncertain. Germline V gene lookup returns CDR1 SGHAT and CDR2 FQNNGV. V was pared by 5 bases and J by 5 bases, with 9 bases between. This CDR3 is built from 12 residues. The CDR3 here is CASSHDTTEAFF. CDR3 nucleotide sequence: TGTGCCAGCAGCCACGACACGACTGAAGCTTTCTTT.

This CDR3 is CSARRRYNEQFF. The DNA for the CDR3 is TGCAGTGCCCGCCGCAGATACAATGAGCAGTTCTTC. The chain has TRBV20-1 and TRBJ2-1; D is unresolved. The V end lost 6 bases, the J end lost 4 bases, and 10 bases lay between the germline ends. CDR3 length equals 12 residues. From germline, CDR1 is DFQATT and CDR2 SNEGSKA (reference sequence).

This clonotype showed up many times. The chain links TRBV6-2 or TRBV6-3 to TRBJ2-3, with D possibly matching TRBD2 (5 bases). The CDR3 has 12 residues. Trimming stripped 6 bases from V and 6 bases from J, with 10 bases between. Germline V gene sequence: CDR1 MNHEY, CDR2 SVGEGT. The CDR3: CASSASGDTQYF. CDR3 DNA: TGTGCCAGCAGCGCAAGCGGTGATACGCAGTATTTT.

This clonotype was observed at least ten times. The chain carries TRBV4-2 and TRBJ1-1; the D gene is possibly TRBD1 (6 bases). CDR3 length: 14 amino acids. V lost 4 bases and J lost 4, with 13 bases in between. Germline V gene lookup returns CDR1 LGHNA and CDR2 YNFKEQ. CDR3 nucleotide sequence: TGTGCCAGCAGCCGACAGGCGCTGGGCACTGAAGCTTTCTTT. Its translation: CASSRQALGTEAFF.

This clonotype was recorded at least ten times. The CDR3 coding sequence is TGCAGTGCTAGCGATTCTGGGACAGTACTCTACGAGCAGTACTTC. The encoded protein is CSASDSGTVLYEQYF. This chain joins TRBV20-1 and TRBJ2-7; TRBD1 aligns across 7 bases. Germline CDR1 reads DFQATT; CDR2 reads SNEGSKA (reference sequence). CDR3 length equals 15 residues. Trimming took 3 bases from V and 3 from J; bases not matched to a gene: 11.

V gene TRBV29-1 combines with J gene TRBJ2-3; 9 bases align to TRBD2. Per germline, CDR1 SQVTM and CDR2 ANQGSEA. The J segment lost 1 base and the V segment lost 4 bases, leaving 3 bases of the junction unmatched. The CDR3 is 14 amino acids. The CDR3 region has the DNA TGCAGCGTTGTGGCTAGCGGGGGCACAGATACGCAGTATTTT. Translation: CSVVASGGTDTQYF.

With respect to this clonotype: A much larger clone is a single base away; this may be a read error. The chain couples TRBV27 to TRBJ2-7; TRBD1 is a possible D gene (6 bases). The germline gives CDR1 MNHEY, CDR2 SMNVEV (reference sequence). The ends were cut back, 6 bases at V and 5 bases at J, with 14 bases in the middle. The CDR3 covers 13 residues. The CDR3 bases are TGTGCCAGCAGACCAGGGGCGTGGGACGAGCAGTACTTC. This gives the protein CASRPGAWDEQYF.

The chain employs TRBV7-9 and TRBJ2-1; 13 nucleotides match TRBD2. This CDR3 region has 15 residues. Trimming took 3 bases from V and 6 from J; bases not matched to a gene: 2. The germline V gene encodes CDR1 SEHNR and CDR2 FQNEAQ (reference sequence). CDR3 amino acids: CASSFWTSGSNEQFF. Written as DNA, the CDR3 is TGTGCCAGCAGCTTCTGGACTAGCGGGAGCAATGAGCAGTTCTTC. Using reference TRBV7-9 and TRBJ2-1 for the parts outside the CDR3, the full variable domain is DTGVSQNPRHKITKRGQNVTFRCDPISEHNRLYWYRQTLGQGPEFLTYFQNEAQLEKSRLLSDRFSAERPKGSFSTLEIQRTEQGDSAMYLCASSFWTSGSNEQFFGPGTRLTVL.

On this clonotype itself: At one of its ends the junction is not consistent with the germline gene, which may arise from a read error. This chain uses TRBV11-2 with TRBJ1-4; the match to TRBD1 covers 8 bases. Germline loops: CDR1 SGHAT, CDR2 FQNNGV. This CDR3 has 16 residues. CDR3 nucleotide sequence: TGTGCCAGCGGCTTAAGAGGACAGGGACTTAATGAAAAACTGTTTTTT. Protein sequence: CASGLRGQGLNEKLFF.

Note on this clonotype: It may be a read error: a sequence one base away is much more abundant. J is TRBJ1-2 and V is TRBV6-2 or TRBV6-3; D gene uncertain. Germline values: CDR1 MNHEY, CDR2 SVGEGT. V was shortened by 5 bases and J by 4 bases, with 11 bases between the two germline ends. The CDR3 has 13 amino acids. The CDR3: CASSPDVRYGYTF. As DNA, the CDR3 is TGTGCCAGCAGTCCGGACGTACGCTATGGCTACACCTTC.

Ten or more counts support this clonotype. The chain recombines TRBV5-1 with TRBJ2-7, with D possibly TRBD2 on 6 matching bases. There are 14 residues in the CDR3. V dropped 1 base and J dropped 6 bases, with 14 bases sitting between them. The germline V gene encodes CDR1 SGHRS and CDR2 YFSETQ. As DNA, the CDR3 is TGCGCCAGCAGCTTGTCTGGCGGGGTAAGCGAGCAGTACTTC. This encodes CASSLSGGVSEQYF. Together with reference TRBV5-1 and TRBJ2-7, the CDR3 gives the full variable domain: KAGVTQTPRYLIKTRGQQVTLSCSPISGHRSVSWYQQTPGQGLQFLFEYFSETQRNKGNFPGRFSGRQFSNSRSEMNVSTLELGDSALYLCASSLSGGVSEQYFGPGTRLTVT.

In DNA, the CDR3 is TGTGCCCCTGCTTATGATAGGGTGCAAGATCAGCCCCAGCATTTT. Protein product: CAPAYDRVQDQPQHF. The rearrangement joins TRBV7-6 to TRBJ1-5; D uncertain. V lost 11 bases and J 5 bases, leaving 22 bases between the germline ends. CDR1 and CDR2 (germline): SGHVS, FNYEAQ. This CDR3 is 15 amino acids long.